Following are 13 T cell receptor beta chains from one sample sequenced in a study of PD-1 blockade in classical Hodgkin lymphoma. Data came from immunoSEQ multiplex PCR; TCRdb stores just in-frame clones and leaves some out. The sample shows fewer than 8,500 clones, roughly 79% of them seen only once. Every patient experienced relapse after autologous stem cell transplantation, and brentuximab vedotin exposure varied. Magnetic negative selection was used to purify CD4+ T cells from thawed PBMCs. The sequencing used CD4+ T cells from blood, collected at baseline. These receptors were obtained from a human donor with classical Hodgkin lymphoma.

This clone appeared a few times. At one of its ends the junction is not consistent with the germline gene, which may arise from a read error. This sequence joins TRBV7-2 and TRBJ1-1, with D perhaps TRBD1 (5 bases). The CDR3 length is 12 residues. From germline, CDR1 is SGHTA and CDR2 FQGNSA. In DNA form, the CDR3 reads TGTGCCAGCAGCGGGGCTGGTGGGGCCTTCATCTTT. Encoded protein: CASSGAGGAFIF. Together with reference TRBV7-2 and TRBJ1-1, the CDR3 gives the full variable domain: GAGVSQSPSNKVTEKGKDVELRCDPISGHTALYWYRQSLGQGLEFLIYFQGNSAPDKSGLPSDRFSAERTGGSVSTLTIQRTQQEDSAVYLCASSGAGGAFIFGQGTRLTVV.

This clone was observed a single time. This sequence joins TRBV5-1 and TRBJ1-2, with TRBD1 matching over 7 bases. CDR3 size: 14 residues. The ends lost 5 bases at V and 5 bases at J; junction bases unmatched: 9. Germline CDR1 is SGHRS and CDR2 is YFSETQ. CDR3 DNA sequence: TGCGCCAGCAGACCCGGGGACAGCGCGTATGGCTACACCTTC. Translated, it gives CASRPGDSAYGYTF.

Turning to this clone: The same CDR3 can be traced to other DNA sequences in this sample. The rearrangement links TRBV6-5 to TRBJ1-6; D not resolved. Per the germline V gene, CDR1 is MNHEY and CDR2 is SVGAGI. Trimming cost V 0 bases and J 2 bases, with 5 bases left between them. This CDR3 is 15 amino acids long. In DNA form, the CDR3 reads TGTGCCAGCAGTTACTCAACGGCCTATAATTCACCCCTCCACTTT. It translates to CASSYSTAYNSPLHF.

This rearrangement joins TRBV6-1 to TRBJ1-5; unclear D gene. The CDR3 is 13 residues long. Germline CDR1 MNHNS, CDR2 SASEGT. Trimming left V 4 bases short and J 4 bases short, with 8 bases between. The CDR3 region has the DNA TGTGCCAGCAGTGGAGTAGGTAATCAGCCCCAGCATTTT. Amino acid sequence: CASSGVGNQPQHF.

The V gene is TRBV13, the J gene TRBJ2-3; TRBD2 aligns across 11 bases. In germline, CDR1 is PRHDT, CDR2 FYEKMQ (reference sequence). V was clipped by 2 bases and J by 0 bases; unmatched bases: 4. The CDR3 runs to 17 residues. The CDR3 is CASSLILAGVSTDTQYF. CDR3 coding DNA: TGTGCCAGCAGCTTAATACTAGCGGGAGTTAGCACAGATACGCAGTATTTT.

This clone was seen a single time. J is TRBJ2-3 and V is TRBV5-1, with D possibly matching TRBD2 (6 bases). Deletions cut 2 bases from V and 7 bases from J, with 14 bases between. This CDR3 comprises 14 residues. Germline V CDR1 and CDR2: SGHRS, YFSETQ. The chain's CDR3 is CASSFDPGLNTQYF. CDR3 sequence (DNA): TGCGCCAGCAGCTTTGATCCAGGACTAAATACGCAGTATTTT.

For the CDR3, the DNA is TGTGCCAGCAGCCGGACAGGTATTCACACAGATACGCAGTATTTT. Protein: CASSRTGIHTDTQYF. The chain employs TRBV5-4 and TRBJ2-3; 7 bases fit TRBD1. Germline lookup yields CDR1 SGHNT and CDR2 YYREEE (reference sequence). V gave up 4 bases and J gave up 2 bases; unmatched junction bases: 7. The CDR3 consists of 15 residues.

The chain uses TRBV30 and TRBJ2-7, with TRBD1 matching 7 bases. From germline, CDR1 is GTSNPN and CDR2 SVGIG (reference sequence). J was trimmed by 6 bases and V by 7 bases; bases with no gene match: 9. The CDR3 contains 12 residues. CDR3 sequence (DNA): TGTGCCTCGGGGACAGCCCCTACCGAGCAGTACTTC. Translating gives CASGTAPTEQYF.

The V call is TRBV9, the J call TRBJ2-3; D may correspond to TRBD1 or TRBD2 (5 bases each). This CDR3 is built from 13 residues. CDR1 is SGDLS, CDR2 YYNGEE, per germline. V gave up 0 bases and J gave up 8 bases, with 10 bases separating them. Written as DNA, the CDR3 is TGTGCCAGCAGCGTAGAGGGACCCAGTACGCAGTATTTT. It specifies CASSVEGPSTQYF. Together with reference TRBV9 and TRBJ2-3, the CDR3 gives the full variable domain: DSGVTQTPKHLITATGQRVTLRCSPRSGDLSVYWYQQSLDQGLQFLIQYYNGEERAKGNILERFSAQQFPDLHSELNLSSLELGDSALYFCASSVEGPSTQYFGPGTRLTVL.

In this sample, this clone turned up once. This chain joins TRBV10-2 and TRBJ1-5; TRBD1 matches 10 bases. The germline CDR1 and CDR2 sequences are WSHSY and SAAADI. The CDR3 extends over 15 amino acids. Trimming cost V 5 bases and J 6 bases; bases outside gene matches: 7. The CDR3 protein is CASSNGQGERQPQHF. The CDR3 DNA reads TGCGCCAGCAGTAACGGACAGGGGGAACGTCAGCCCCAGCATTTT.

J is TRBJ1-1 and V is TRBV5-1; 7 positions match TRBD1. The CDR3 is made up of 15 amino acids. Germline assignment: CDR1 SGHRS and CDR2 YFSETQ. V lost 5 bases to trimming and J lost 0 bases; unmatched junction nucleotides: 7. CDR3 bases: TGCGCCAGCAGTTTAACCGGGACAGTGAACACTGAAGCTTTCTTT. It encodes CASSLTGTVNTEAFF. Full variable domain (outside the CDR3, taken from reference TRBV5-1 and TRBJ1-1): KAGVTQTPRYLIKTRGQQVTLSCSPISGHRSVSWYQQTPGQGLQFLFEYFSETQRNKGNFPGRFSGRQFSNSRSEMNVSTLELGDSALYLCASSLTGTVNTEAFFGQGTRLTVV.

CDR3 DNA: TGCGCCAGCAGCCAAGGACAGGACCAAGAGACCCAGTACTTC. It is translated as CASSQGQDQETQYF. The rearrangement links TRBV5-1 to TRBJ2-5; TRBD1 aligns across 7 bases. CDR1 SGHRS and CDR2 YFSETQ come from the germline V gene. V gave up 4 bases and J gave up 0 bases; unmatched junction bases: 3. The CDR3 sequence is 14 residues long.

The genes are TRBV11-2 and TRBJ2-4; D is unresolved. The CDR3 loop spans 14 amino acids. Deletions cut 3 bases from V and 0 bases from J, with 6 bases between. Germline-derived CDR1 and CDR2 are SGHAT and FQNNGV. The DNA of the CDR3 is TGTGCCAGCAGCTTGTCCGTAGCCAAAAACATTCAGTACTTC. Translated: CASSLSVAKNIQYF.